The present TCR beta chain was sequenced within a study of blood T cell repertoires in COVID-19. CDR3 length: 15 residues. Between the trimmed V and J ends, which lost 5 bases and 0 bases, there was a span of 11 bases. Germline V lookup: CDR1 MNHEY, CDR2 SMNVEV (reference sequence). Libraries were prepared by immunoSEQ multiplex PCR; TCRdb keeps only in-frame clonotypes and omits some of them. The sample lists roughly 160,000 clones, just under 85% occurring once. This receptor was obtained from a woman aged 80 or over with COVID-19, enrolled during active disease. Sequenced input: peripheral blood. The chain couples TRBV27 to TRBJ1-5, with D perhaps matching TRBD1 (6 bases). Here the CDR3 reads CASSRGQYSNQPQHF. The CDR3, as DNA: TGTGCCAGCAGTCGCGGACAGTATAGCAATCAGCCCCAGCATTTT.